Shown below are 30 T cell receptor beta chains from a single sample sequenced in a study of T cell responses to AZD1222 COVID-19 vaccine. The assay was immunoSEQ multiplex PCR, and TCRdb's table has in-frame clones only and misses some. The repertoire includes some 150,000 clones, approximately 90% of them detected once, and approximately 4.8% sits in the top ten. Sequences were derived from peripheral blood, sampled on day 0 of AZD1222 vaccination. These receptors were collected from an adult in good health.

V is TRBV10-2 and J is TRBJ2-2, with 16 bases aligning to TRBD2. With 8 bases clipped from V and 7 bases from J, the junction kept 1 base outside the gene matches. This CDR3 comprises 14 residues. Per germline, CDR1 WSHSY and CDR2 SAAADI. CDR3 amino acids: CASGTSGRGGELFF. CDR3 nucleotide sequence: TGCGCCAGCGGGACTAGCGGGAGGGGCGGGGAGCTGTTTTTT.

The V gene is TRBV19, the J gene TRBJ1-2; D is ambiguous. V lost 4 bases, J lost 7 bases, and 10 bases lay in between. The CDR3 has 12 amino acids. From germline, CDR1 is LNHDA and CDR2 SQIVND (reference sequence). In DNA form, the CDR3 reads TGTGCCAGTAGTAGCAACATGGTTGGCTACACCTTC. Translation: CASSSNMVGYTF. Looking up the rest from reference TRBV19 and TRBJ1-2 gives the full variable domain: DGGITQSPKYLFRKEGQNVTLSCEQNLNHDAMYWYRQDPGQGLRLIYYSQIVNDFQKGDIAEGYSVSREKKESFPLTVTSAQKNPTAFYLCASSSNMVGYTFGSGTRLTVV.

This chain connects TRBV5-1 to TRBJ2-7; 7 bases agree with TRBD1. With V trimmed by 2 bases and J by 8 bases, 13 bases remained unmatched. CDR3 length equals 15 residues. Germline CDR1 SGHRS, CDR2 YFSETQ. CDR3 in amino acids: CASSLRETGSTKQYF. The CDR3 DNA reads as TGCGCCAGCAGCTTAAGAGAGACAGGGTCTACGAAGCAGTACTTC.

The gene calls are TRBV12-3 or TRBV12-4 and TRBJ2-4, with unresolved D. This CDR3 has 11 residues. V was trimmed by 3 bases and J by 12 bases, leaving 9 bases between them. The CDR3: CASSFGPTQYF. In DNA form, the CDR3 reads TGTGCCAGCAGTTTTGGTCCGACTCAGTACTTC.

The V and J genes are TRBV27 and TRBJ1-4; TRBD1 is a possible D gene (5 bases). The CDR3 is 18 residues long. The germline CDR1 and CDR2 sequences are MNHEY and SMNVEV (reference sequence). V lost 4 bases to trimming and J lost 5 bases, with 23 bases between them. CDR3 DNA sequence: TGTGCCAGCAGTTCACGTCCCATCACAGGCGCCTTGAATGAAAAACTGTTTTTT. It codes for CASSSRPITGALNEKLFF.

The rearrangement uses TRBV12-3 or TRBV12-4 and TRBJ2-1; D gene ambiguous. The CDR3 loop spans 12 amino acids. With 6 bases removed from V and 6 bases from J, the gap between germline ends came to 9 bases. CDR3 DNA: TGTGCCAGCAGACAAGCGTCCAATGAGCAGTTCTTC. Translating gives CASRQASNEQFF.

CDR3 coding DNA: TGTGCCAGCAGCTTGATAGGGTCCGGGGAGCTGTTTTTT. Encoded protein: CASSLIGSGELFF. V and J are TRBV5-5 and TRBJ2-2; the D is unclear. Trimming took off 1 base at V and 6 bases at J, with 7 bases between the two ends. CDR1 is SGHKS, CDR2 YYEKEE, per germline (reference sequence). CDR3 length: 13 amino acids.

A single count supports this clone. The chain recombines TRBV28 with TRBJ1-5; unclear D gene. In germline, CDR1 is MDHEN, CDR2 SYDVKM. Between the trimmed V and J ends, which lost 2 bases and 2 bases, there was a span of 19 bases. The CDR3 contains 18 residues. The CDR3 loop reads CASSLRARGFWGNQPQHF. The CDR3 DNA sequence: TGTGCCAGCAGTTTACGGGCCAGAGGGTTTTGGGGCAATCAGCCCCAGCATTTT.

The genes are TRBV18 and TRBJ1-2; TRBD1 might be the D (5 bases). This CDR3 is built from 14 residues. CDR1 is KGHSH, CDR2 LQKENI, per germline. V was cut by 8 bases and J by 7 bases, with 20 bases left in between. CDR3 bases: TGTGCCAGCAACCCCGGACAAAGCCTTATTGGCTACACCTTC. Encoded protein: CASNPGQSLIGYTF.

The chain combines TRBV5-1 with TRBJ2-1; 11 bases align to TRBD2. CDR1 SGHRS and CDR2 YFSETQ come from the germline V gene. The ends lost 2 bases at V and 7 bases at J; junction bases unmatched: 5. The CDR3 has 15 amino acids. The CDR3 DNA is TGCGCCAGCAGCTTCACTAGCGGGAGAGGGAATGAGCAGTTCTTC. This sequence encodes CASSFTSGRGNEQFF.

This clone occurred once. The rearrangement joins TRBV7-9 to TRBJ2-5; TRBD1 matches 9 bases. The CDR3 loop spans 14 amino acids. The germline CDR1 and CDR2 sequences are SEHNR and FQNEAQ (reference sequence). V shed 2 bases, J shed 5 bases, and the junction held 3 bases outside the gene matches. CDR3 nucleotide sequence: TGTGCCAGCAGCTTAAGGGACAGGGTCGAGACCCAGTACTTC. Protein product: CASSLRDRVETQYF.

This clone occurred once. Relative to the germline gene, one junction end is altered; a read error may explain this. The CDR3 nucleotides read TGTGCCAGCAATCCTATCTCCGGGACAGGCCCGAACACTGAGGCTTTCTTT. Translated, it gives CASNPISGTGPNTEAFF. The chain links TRBV7-6 to TRBJ1-1; 8 bases line up with TRBD1. Looked up from germline, CDR1 is SGHVS and CDR2 is FNYEAQ. CDR3 size: 17 residues.

The chain has TRBV6-1 and TRBJ1-1; D remains ambiguous. Germline-derived CDR1 and CDR2 are MNHNS and SASEGT. The CDR3 has 14 residues. V was cut by 0 bases and J by 4 bases, with 9 bases left in between. CDR3 sequence: CASSEAGFFTEAFF. DNA for the CDR3: TGTGCCAGCAGTGAAGCCGGATTTTTCACTGAAGCTTTCTTT.

This chain connects TRBV3-1 (or the pseudogene TRBV3-2) to TRBJ2-1; the D gene is possibly TRBD2 (6 bases). CDR1 is LGHDT, CDR2 YNNKEL, per germline (reference sequence). This CDR3 is built from 15 residues. V dropped 3 bases and J dropped 4 bases, with 13 bases sitting between them. CDR3 loop: CASSQAGTQYNEQFF. In DNA form, the CDR3 reads TGTGCCAGCAGCCAGGCGGGGACTCAGTACAATGAGCAGTTCTTC.

The chain has TRBV2 and TRBJ2-1; unclear D gene. Germline loops: CDR1 SNHLY, CDR2 FYNNEI. This CDR3 has 12 amino acids. V dropped 8 bases and J dropped 5 bases, with 10 bases sitting between them. As DNA, the CDR3 is TGTGCCAGCTCTCCCTGGAACAATGAGCAGTTCTTC. Translation: CASSPWNNEQFF.

The chain joins TRBV15 to TRBJ1-2; D gene uncertain. The V and J ends lost 0 bases and 0 bases respectively, with 8 bases between them. The CDR3 contains 15 residues. Germline V lookup: CDR1 LNHNV, CDR2 YYDKDF (reference sequence). Written as DNA, the CDR3 is TGTGCCACCAGCAGAGATCGCAGTACTAACTATGGCTACACCTTC. Its protein is CATSRDRSTNYGYTF.

This clone was detected once. This chain links TRBV20-1 with TRBJ1-1; no reliable D call. The CDR3 is 10 amino acids. The ends were cut back, 6 bases at V and 1 base at J, with 3 bases in the middle. In germline, CDR1 is DFQATT, CDR2 SNEGSKA (reference sequence). The CDR3 nucleotides read TGCAGTGCCAAGAACACTGAAGCTTTCTTT. Its translation: CSAKNTEAFF.

V and J are TRBV29-1 and TRBJ1-2, with D maybe TRBD1 (6 bases). The length of the CDR3 is 11 residues. Trimming removed 8 bases at V and 3 bases at J, with 10 bases between. CDR1 is SQVTM, CDR2 ANQGSEA, per germline. The CDR3 here is CSTGFDYGYTF. Written as DNA, the CDR3 is TGCAGCACAGGGTTTGACTATGGCTACACCTTC.

The J gene is TRBJ2-7, the V gene TRBV27; TRBD1 is a possible D gene (6 bases). CDR3 length equals 14 residues. Germline CDR1 is MNHEY and CDR2 is SMNVEV (reference sequence). V dropped 3 bases and J dropped 2 bases, with 11 bases sitting between them. CDR3 sequence: CASSFYRVPYEQYF. CDR3 DNA sequence: TGTGCCAGCAGTTTTTACAGGGTCCCCTACGAGCAGTACTTC.

The V gene is TRBV19, the J gene TRBJ2-7, with 8 bases fitting TRBD2. This CDR3 is built from 18 residues. V shed 5 bases and J 3 bases; nucleotides not matched to a gene: 18. Germline V CDR1 and CDR2: LNHDA, SQIVND (reference sequence). CDR3 coding DNA: TGTGCCAGTAGTCCGAGGCCCGGGGGGGGGACTAGTCACTACGAGCAGTACTTC. It codes for CASSPRPGGGTSHYEQYF.

V and J are TRBV29-1 and TRBJ1-1; weak D call: TRBD1 (5 bases). CDR3 length: 14 amino acids. Trimming shortened V by 6 bases and J by 1 base, and 15 bases separated the two germline ends. Germline V gives CDR1 SQVTM, CDR2 ANQGSEA. The CDR3 loop reads CSVHTGTQNTEAFF. The CDR3, as DNA: TGCAGCGTACATACAGGTACTCAGAACACTGAAGCTTTCTTT.

The chain is built from TRBV12-3 or TRBV12-4 and TRBJ1-6; D possibly corresponds to TRBD1 (5 bases). This CDR3 comprises 13 residues. Trimming removed 6 bases from V and 10 bases from J, with 13 bases in between. CDR3 DNA sequence: TGTGCCAGCAGCCGGTTGAGGGACTCACCCCTCCACTTT. It translates to CASSRLRDSPLHF.

This chain links TRBV19 with TRBJ2-6; D tentatively fits TRBD1 or TRBD2 (5 bases each). V lost 4 bases and J lost 0, with 13 bases in between. The germline V gene encodes CDR1 LNHDA and CDR2 SQIVND (reference sequence). This CDR3 spans 17 amino acids. The DNA for the CDR3 is TGTGCCAGTAGTACGGGGCAAGTGCGCTCTGGGGCCAACGTCCTGACTTTC. Translating it yields CASSTGQVRSGANVLTF.

This rearrangement joins TRBV6-6 to TRBJ2-7; 9 bases line up with TRBD1. The J segment lost 6 bases and the V segment lost 2 bases, leaving 8 bases of the junction unmatched. The germline V gene has CDR1 MNHNY and CDR2 SVGAGI (reference sequence). CDR3 size: 15 residues. CDR3 in DNA: TGTGCCAGCAGTTACCCCGGGACAGGGCGGGCCGAGCAGTACTTC. Protein product: CASSYPGTGRAEQYF.

The chain joins TRBV9 to TRBJ2-7, with 9 nucleotides matching TRBD1. This CDR3 comprises 14 residues. Germline CDR1 and CDR2: SGDLS and YYNGEE. V lost 3 bases and J lost 6; bases outside the gene matches: 7. Here the CDR3 reads CASSGGTGLREQYF. As DNA, the CDR3 is TGTGCCAGCAGCGGGGGGACAGGGCTCCGCGAGCAGTACTTC.

This chain uses TRBV13 with TRBJ1-2, with a possible D match to TRBD1 (6 bases). Deletions cut 4 bases from V and 6 bases from J, with 12 bases between. Germline CDR1 and CDR2: PRHDT and FYEKMQ (reference sequence). This CDR3 region has 13 residues. CDR3 bases: TGTGCCAGCAGCTCCGACAGGCGGAATGGCTACACCTTC. Translated, it gives CASSSDRRNGYTF.

V gene TRBV6-1 combines with J gene TRBJ1-4; TRBD1 matches 9 bases. CDR1 and CDR2 from the germline V gene are MNHNS and SASEGT. This CDR3 comprises 14 residues. Trimming at V came to 8 bases and at J to 7 bases, leaving 8 bases not matched to a gene. This chain's CDR3 is CASLGDRGSEKLFF. CDR3 in DNA: TGTGCCAGCCTAGGAGACAGGGGGAGTGAAAAACTGTTTTTT.

V and J are TRBV7-9 and TRBJ2-6; no reliable D call. Germline V gene sequence: CDR1 SEHNR, CDR2 FQNEAQ (reference sequence). Deletions cut 6 bases from V and 1 base from J, with 10 bases between. The CDR3 is made up of 15 amino acids. CDR3 protein: CASRGSTSGANVLTF. DNA of the CDR3: TGTGCCAGCAGGGGTTCGACGTCTGGGGCCAACGTCCTGACTTTC. Full variable domain (rest looked up from reference TRBV7-9 and TRBJ2-6): DTGVSQNPRHKITKRGQNVTFRCDPISEHNRLYWYRQTLGQGPEFLTYFQNEAQLEKSRLLSDRFSAERPKGSFSTLEIQRTEQGDSAMYLCASRGSTSGANVLTFGAGSRLTVL.

This clone was recorded only once. The J gene is TRBJ1-2, the V gene TRBV11-2; D is undetermined. V was trimmed by 1 base and J by 0 bases, leaving 12 bases between them. The CDR3 has 16 residues. CDR1 and CDR2 from the germline V gene are SGHAT and FQNNGV. CDR3 in amino acids: CASSLGIFRANYGYTF. In DNA, the CDR3 is TGTGCCAGCAGCTTAGGCATATTCAGAGCTAACTATGGCTACACCTTC.

This chain connects TRBV19 to TRBJ2-2; 9 positions agree with TRBD2. CDR1 is LNHDA and CDR2 is SQIVND in the germline V gene (reference sequence). Germline trimming cut 8 bases from V and 3 bases from J; bases unmatched to any gene: 10. CDR3 length equals 16 residues. The CDR3 protein is CASFRRGGSYTGELFF. The CDR3 bases are TGTGCCAGTTTCAGGCGGGGGGGTTCATACACCGGGGAGCTGTTTTTT.